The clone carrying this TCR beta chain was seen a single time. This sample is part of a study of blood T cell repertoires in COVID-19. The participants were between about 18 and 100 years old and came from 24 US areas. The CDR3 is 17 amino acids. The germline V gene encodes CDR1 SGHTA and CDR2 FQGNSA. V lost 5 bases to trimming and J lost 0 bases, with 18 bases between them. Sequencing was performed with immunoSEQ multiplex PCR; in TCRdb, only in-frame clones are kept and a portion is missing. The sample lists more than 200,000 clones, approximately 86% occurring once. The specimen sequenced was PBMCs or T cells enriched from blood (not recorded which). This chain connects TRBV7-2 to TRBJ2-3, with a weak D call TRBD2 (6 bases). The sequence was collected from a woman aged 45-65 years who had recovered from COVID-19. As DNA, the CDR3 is TGTGCCAGCAGCCTACAAGGTTTGGGGACTAGCACAGATACGCAGTATTTT. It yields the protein CASSLQGLGTSTDTQYF. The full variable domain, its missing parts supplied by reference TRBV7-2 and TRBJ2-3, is GAGVSQSPSNKVTEKGKDVELRCDPISGHTALYWYRQSLGQGLEFLIYFQGNSAPDKSGLPSDRFSAERTGGSVSTLTIQRTQQEDSAVYLCASSLQGLGTSTDTQYFGPGTRLTVL.